This record looks at one T cell receptor (beta chain) sequence and its context. PCR primers comprised 60 Vbeta and 13 Jbeta primers. TCRdb's table, derived via immunoSEQ multiplex PCR, lists solely in-frame clones and lacks some. The sample yields about 120,000 clones, about 72% seen once. V was clipped by 3 bases and J by 1 base, with 15 bases between them. The CDR3 has 16 residues. Germline V gene data show CDR1 as SGDLS and CDR2 as YYNGEE. The data originate from a study of cytomegalovirus exposure and HLA in healthy donors. The source of this sequence is a middle-aged man in good health and CMV-seropositive. The chain employs TRBV9 and TRBJ2-3, with TRBD2 as a possible D gene (7 bases). Sequencing was performed on PBMCs. The CDR3: CASSAPRGAGTDTQYF. The CDR3 DNA follows: TGTGCCAGCAGCGCCCCCCGGGGGGCCGGCACAGATACGCAGTATTTT.